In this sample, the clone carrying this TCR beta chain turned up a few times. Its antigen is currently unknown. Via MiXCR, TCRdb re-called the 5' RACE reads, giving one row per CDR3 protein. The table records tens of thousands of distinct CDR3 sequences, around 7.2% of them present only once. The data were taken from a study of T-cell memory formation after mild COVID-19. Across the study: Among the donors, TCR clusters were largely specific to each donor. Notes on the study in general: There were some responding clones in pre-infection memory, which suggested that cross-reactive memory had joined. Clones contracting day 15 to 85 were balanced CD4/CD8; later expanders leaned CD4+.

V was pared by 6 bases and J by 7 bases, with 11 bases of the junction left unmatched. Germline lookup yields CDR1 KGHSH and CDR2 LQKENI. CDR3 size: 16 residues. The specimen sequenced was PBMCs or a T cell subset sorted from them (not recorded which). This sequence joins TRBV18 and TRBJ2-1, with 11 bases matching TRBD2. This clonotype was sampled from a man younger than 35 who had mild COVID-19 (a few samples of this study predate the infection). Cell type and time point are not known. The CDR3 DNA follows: TGTGCCAGCTCCCCGCTTAGCGGGGGGGCAGGTAATGAGCAGTTCTTC. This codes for CASSPLSGGAGNEQFF.